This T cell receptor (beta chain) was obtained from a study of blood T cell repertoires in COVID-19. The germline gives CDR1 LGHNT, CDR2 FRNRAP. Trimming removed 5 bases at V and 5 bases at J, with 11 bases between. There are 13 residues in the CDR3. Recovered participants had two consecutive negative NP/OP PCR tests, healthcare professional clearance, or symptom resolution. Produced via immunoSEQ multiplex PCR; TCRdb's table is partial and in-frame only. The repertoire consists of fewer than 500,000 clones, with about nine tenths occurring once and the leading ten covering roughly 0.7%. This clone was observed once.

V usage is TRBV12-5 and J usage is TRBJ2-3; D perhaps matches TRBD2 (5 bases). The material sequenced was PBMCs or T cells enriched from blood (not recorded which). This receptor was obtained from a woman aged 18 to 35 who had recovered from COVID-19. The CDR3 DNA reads TGTGCTAGTGGTCAGGACGGAGGAGATACGCAGTATTTT. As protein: CASGQDGGDTQYF.